This entry is about one T cell receptor (beta chain). Profiling relied on immunoSEQ multiplex PCR, and the TCRdb table lists in-frame clones only, not all of them. This table has about 1 million clones, more than 65% appearing once. This CDR3 region has 13 residues. The V end lost 1 base, the J end lost 3 bases, and 6 bases lay between the germline ends. CDR1 is MGHRA and CDR2 is YSYEKL in the germline V gene. The data were obtained in a study of shared clonotypes between healthy human individuals. The specimen was memory CD4+ T cells sorted from blood. Subset of the sample: CD45RA-negative fraction. The receptor's source is a man aged 18 to 29 in good health. The rearrangement joins TRBV4-1 to TRBJ1-1; D remains unclear. CDR3 coding DNA: TGCGCCAGCAGCCAAGGAGGACACACTGAAGCTTTCTTT. As protein: CASSQGGHTEAFF.